This is a list of T cell receptor beta chains from one sample in a study of CD8 T cells in Susac syndrome. TCRdb re-analysed the immunoSEQ multiplex PCR reads in MiXCR, keeping a single row per CDR3 protein. Seen here are approximately 200,000 distinct CDR3 sequences, 90% to 95% observed once, and the top ten hold 0.093%. Sequencing used CD4+ T cells from PBMCs. These receptors all stem from a human donor with multiple sclerosis. The CDR3 runs from the conserved cysteine through the conserved F or W. Each record gives: J gene, V gene, D gene, clone size, CDR3 DNA, CDR3 protein. A D gene is named only where the DNA matches it firmly. Clone size, where shown, is once, few, many, or a class for clones that have expanded.

>TRBJ2-1|TRBV30|TRBD2|-
TGTGCCTGGAGCCAGGGACTAGCGGGGGTCTTCAATGAGCAGTTCTTC
CAWSQGLAGVFNEQFF
>TRBJ1-5|TRBV5-6|-|-
TGTGCCAGCAGCTCCTTGGGGAGCCTCGATCAGCCCCAGCATTTT
CASSSLGSLDQPQHF
>TRBJ2-4|TRBV24-1|-|-
TGTGCCACCAGTGGACGGGGTTCCGAAAACATTCAGTACTTC
CATSGRGSENIQYF
>TRBJ2-1|TRBV20-1|-|-
TGCAGTGCTAGGGCCGGGACTTCGTACAATGAGCAGTTCTTC
CSARAGTSYNEQFF
>TRBJ1-2|TRBV4-2|-|once
TGTGCCAGCAGCCAAGAGGACGAGGGCTACACCTTC
CASSQEDEGYTF
>TRBJ1-5|TRBV27|-|-
TGTGCCAGTGCGTGGGAACTAAATCAGCCCCAGCATTTT
CASAWELNQPQHF
>TRBJ1-6|TRBV3-1|-|-
TGTGCCAGCAGCCAAGATTCACCCCTCCACTTT
CASSQDSPLHF
>TRBJ2-5|TRBV29-1|TRBD2|-
TGCAGCGTTGCGGGGGGAACAAAAGAGACCCAGTACTTC
CSVAGGTKETQYF
>TRBJ2-3|TRBV27|-|-
TGTGCCAGCAGTCCATCGGCCAGTACGCAGTATTTT
CASSPSASTQYF
>TRBJ2-1|TRBV20-1|-|-
TGCAGTGCGCCGTCGCCCCTCGTTAATGAGCAGTTCTTC
CSAPSPLVNEQFF
>TRBJ2-7|TRBV27|-|-
TGTGCCAGCAGTTTTCGGGGGCGTTTCAACGAGCAGTACTTC
CASSFRGRFNEQYF
>TRBJ1-1|TRBV29-1|-|-
TGCAGCGTTGTGGGACAAATGAACACTGAAGCTTTCTTT
CSVVGQMNTEAFF
>TRBJ1-1|TRBV2|-|-
TGTGCCAGCAGCCCCGGATGGGGGGGGGCTTTCTTT
CASSPGWGGAFF
>TRBJ2-5|TRBV6-5|-|-
TGTGCCAGCAGTTACTCCGGGGGCCCGGGAGAGACCCAGTACTTC
CASSYSGGPGETQYF
>TRBJ2-5|TRBV6-5|-|-
TGTGCCAGCAGTTATGGGGGGGCTAGGGAGACCCAGTACTTC
CASSYGGARETQYF
>TRBJ1-2|TRBV19|-|-
TGTGCCAGTAGTATAGTGCGGCAGGTGAACTATGGCTACACCTTC
CASSIVRQVNYGYTF
>TRBJ2-3|TRBV30|-|-
TGTGCCTGGAGGGACACTTCCCCACGACGCCTCACAGATACGCAGTATTTT
CAWRDTSPRRLTDTQYF
>TRBJ2-6|TRBV24-1|-|-
TGTGCCACCGCCTCTGGGGCCAACGTCCTGACTTTC
CATASGANVLTF
>TRBJ2-2|TRBV27|-|-
TGTGCCAGCAGAGGTAGCGGCACCGGGGAGCTGTTTTTT
CASRGSGTGELFF
>TRBJ1-5|TRBV9|-|-
TGTGCCAGCAGCGTACACGGGGGCCCCCAGCATTTT
CASSVHGGPQHF
>TRBJ1-1|TRBV3-1|-|-
TGTGCCAGCAGCCAGGGCAGGATAATCGCTGAAGCTTTCTTT
CASSQGRIIAEAFF
>TRBJ1-1|TRBV7-9|-|-
TGTGCCAGCAGTGAGGCTAACACTGAAGCTTTCTTT
CASSEANTEAFF
>TRBJ2-5|TRBV7-8|TRBD2|-
TGTGCCAGCAGCTCCCTAGCGGGGATAGAGACCCAGTACTTC
CASSSLAGIETQYF
>TRBJ2-7|TRBV6-6|TRBD2|once
TGTGCCAGCAGTTACTCCTTAGGACTAGCATCCTACGAGCAGTACTTC
CASSYSLGLASYEQYF
>TRBJ1-5|TRBV3-1|TRBD1|-
TGTGCCAGCAGCTATGGACAGGTTGGGCAGCCCCAGCATTTT
CASSYGQVGQPQHF
>TRBJ2-3|TRBV27|-|-
TGTGCCAGCACCCAACCCCCCAACACAGATACGCAGTATTTT
CASTQPPNTDTQYF
>TRBJ1-3|TRBV5-6|TRBD1|-
TGTGCCAGCAGCTTAGGACAGGCTGGAAACACCATATATTTT
CASSLGQAGNTIYF
>TRBJ2-7|TRBV7-3|-|-
TGTGCCAGCAGCCAATCCTGGTCCCCCCACGAGCAGTACTTC
CASSQSWSPHEQYF
>TRBJ2-1|TRBV9|TRBD2|-
TGTGCCAGCAGCCCCACTAGCGAAACCTACAATGAGCAGTTCTTC
CASSPTSETYNEQFF
>TRBJ2-4|TRBV5-6|-|-
TGTGCCAGCAGCTTGGTGGAAGCCAAAAACATTCAGTACTTC
CASSLVEAKNIQYF
>TRBJ2-7|TRBV7-6|-|-
TGTGCCAGCAGCCCCCCCCACGAGCAGTACTTC
CASSPPHEQYF
>TRBJ2-1|TRBV3-1|-|-
TGTGCCAGCAGCCAAGACCCCACTAGCTCCTACAATGAGCAGTTCTTC
CASSQDPTSSYNEQFF
>TRBJ1-1|TRBV11-2|-|-
TGTGCCAGCAGCTTAGATTACGCTGGGAACACTGAAGCTTTCTTT
CASSLDYAGNTEAFF
>TRBJ2-3|TRBV29-1|-|-
TGCAGCGCCCTATCGACTAGTACAGATACGCAGTATTTT
CSALSTSTDTQYF
>TRBJ2-5|TRBV6-5|-|-
TGTGCCAGCAGGGTCCCTGGCGGGGTGGGGACCCAGTACTTC
CASRVPGGVGTQYF
>TRBJ2-3|TRBV9|-|-
TGTGCCAGCAGCGAAGCACCGGTCACAGATACGCAGTATTTT
CASSEAPVTDTQYF
>TRBJ2-4|TRBV12-3/TRBV12-4|-|-
TGTGCCAGCAGAGACGACAGGTCCTCACCCAAAAACATTCAGTACTTC
CASRDDRSSPKNIQYF
>TRBJ2-5|TRBV29-1|-|-
TGCAGCGTTGATCACGGCATCCAAGAGACCCAGTACTTC
CSVDHGIQETQYF
>TRBJ2-2|TRBV15|-|-
TGTGCCACCAGGCTAGGCGCGAACACCGGGGAGCTGTTTTTT
CATRLGANTGELFF
>TRBJ2-3|TRBV2|TRBD1|-
TGTGCCAGCAGGGACGCCGGGACAGTGAAAGATACGCAGTATTTT
CASRDAGTVKDTQYF
>TRBJ2-1|TRBV20-1|-|-
TGCAGTGCCCCACCCCCGACAGACTTTCTAGTGTACGGGTACAATGAGCAGTTCTTC
CSAPPPTDFLVYGYNEQFF
>TRBJ2-1|TRBV18|-|-
TGTGCCAGCTCACCCACCGCTGGATCGAGAAATGAGCAGTTCTTC
CASSPTAGSRNEQFF
>TRBJ2-3|TRBV3-1|-|-
TGTGCCAGCAGCCAAGTAGAAAATACGCAGTATTTT
CASSQVENTQYF
>TRBJ2-5|TRBV3-1|-|once
TGTGCCAGCAGCCAAGCTGGCGGTGGGACCCAGTACTTC
CASSQAGGGTQYF
>TRBJ2-5|TRBV20-1|-|-
TGCAGTGCTAGATTGCCTATGACGGGCGAGACCCAGTACTTC
CSARLPMTGETQYF
>TRBJ2-1|TRBV18|-|-
TGTGCCAGCTCACCACCTAGCGACTACAATGAGCAGTTCTTC
CASSPPSDYNEQFF
>TRBJ2-4|TRBV3-1|TRBD2|-
TGTGCCAGCAGCCAAATCGGCGGGAGACGAGCAAACATTCAGTACTTC
CASSQIGGRRANIQYF
>TRBJ2-6|TRBV12-3/TRBV12-4|TRBD1|-
TGTGCCAGCAGTTGGACAGGGGCCGGGGCCAACGTCCTGACTTTC
CASSWTGAGANVLTF
>TRBJ2-1|TRBV7-3|TRBD2|-
TGTGCCAGCAGCCATAGTGGCGGGAGCCGGTACAATGAGCAGTTCTTC
CASSHSGGSRYNEQFF
>TRBJ2-1|TRBV7-9|TRBD2|few
TGTGCCAGCAGCTTACGGGGGGGCTCCTACAATGAGCAGTTCTTC
CASSLRGGSYNEQFF
>TRBJ1-5|TRBV9|TRBD1|-
TGTGCCAGCAGCGGGGGACAGCCTAGCAATCAGCCCCAGCATTTT
CASSGGQPSNQPQHF
>TRBJ1-4|TRBV7-9|-|-
TGTGCCAGCAGCTTAGTTTTCCGACACTCTAATGAAAAACTGTTTTTT
CASSLVFRHSNEKLFF
>TRBJ2-5|TRBV2|-|-
TGTGCCAGCACTGTGCGAGGGGGGGAGGAGGCCCAGTACTTC
CASTVRGGEEAQYF